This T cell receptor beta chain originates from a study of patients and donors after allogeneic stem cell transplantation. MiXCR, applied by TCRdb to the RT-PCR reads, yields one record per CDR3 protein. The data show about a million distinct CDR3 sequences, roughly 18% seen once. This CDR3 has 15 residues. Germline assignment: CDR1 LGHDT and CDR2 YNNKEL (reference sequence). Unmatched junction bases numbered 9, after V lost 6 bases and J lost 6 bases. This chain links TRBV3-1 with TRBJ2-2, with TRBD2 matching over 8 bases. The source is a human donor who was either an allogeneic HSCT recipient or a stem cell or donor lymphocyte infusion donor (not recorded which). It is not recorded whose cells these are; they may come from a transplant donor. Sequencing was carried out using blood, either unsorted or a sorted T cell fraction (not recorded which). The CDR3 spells CASRTREGAAGELFF. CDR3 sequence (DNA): TGTGCCAGCAGGACTCGGGAGGGCGCGGCCGGGGAGCTGTTTTTT.